Below, 32 T cell receptor beta chains from the same sample are listed, as sequenced in a study of cytomegalovirus exposure and HLA in healthy donors. The PCR was carried out with 60 Vbeta primers and 13 Jbeta primers. Sequencing used immunoSEQ multiplex PCR; TCRdb keeps in-frame clones, though not all of them. The table shows tens of thousands of clones, with around 87% occurring only once. The sequenced sample was PBMCs. The receptors shown here come from a woman aged 25 to 39 in good health and CMV-seropositive.

This rearrangement joins TRBV7-9 to TRBJ2-7; TRBD1 matches at 7 bases. Trimming removed 0 bases from V and 4 bases from J; junction bases left unmatched: 9. CDR1 SEHNR and CDR2 FQNEAQ come from the germline V gene (reference sequence). The CDR3 has 16 residues. CDR3 sequence reads: CASSLAQGTARYEQYF. In DNA, the CDR3 is TGTGCCAGCAGCTTAGCGCAAGGGACAGCCCGGTACGAGCAGTACTTC.

The chain couples TRBV30 to TRBJ2-1, with unresolved D. The CDR3 sequence is 13 residues long. V lost 6 bases and J lost 9, with 18 bases in between. Per the germline V gene, CDR1 is GTSNPN and CDR2 is SVGIG (reference sequence). This chain's CDR3 is CACPGVQVAEQFF. The CDR3 DNA sequence: TGTGCCTGCCCAGGCGTCCAGGTTGCTGAGCAGTTCTTC.

The chain employs TRBV7-7 and TRBJ2-1, with 12 bases identical to TRBD1. The CDR3 consists of 15 residues. J gave up 7 bases and V 5 bases, and 6 bases lay outside the gene matches. Germline CDR1 and CDR2: SSHAT and FNYEAQ (reference sequence). The CDR3 spells CASSRDRGLWNEQFF. In DNA, the CDR3 is TGTGCCAGCAGCCGGGACAGGGGGCTCTGGAATGAGCAGTTCTTC.

The rearrangement links TRBV11-2 to TRBJ1-3; 8 bases are a match to TRBD1. Germline V gene lookup returns CDR1 SGHAT and CDR2 FQNNGV. The CDR3 length is 14 residues. Unmatched junction bases numbered 5, after V lost 6 bases and J lost 4 bases. For the CDR3, the DNA is TGTGCCAGCAGTTACCGGACAGGGGGAAACACCATATATTTT. Its protein is CASSYRTGGNTIYF.

The chain uses TRBV19 and TRBJ1-2; D call uncertain. V lost 5 bases and J lost 4, with 17 bases in between. This CDR3 contains 15 residues. The germline V gene has CDR1 LNHDA and CDR2 SQIVND (reference sequence). In DNA, the CDR3 is TGTGCCAGTAGTCCAGCGGACTTAAGGGCCTATGGCTACACCTTC. This encodes CASSPADLRAYGYTF.

This sequence joins TRBV28 and TRBJ2-7; 7 nucleotides line up with TRBD1. After removal of 5 bases from V and 0 bases from J, the junction contained 7 bases not matched to a gene. The germline V gene has CDR1 MDHEN and CDR2 SYDVKM. This CDR3 comprises 15 residues. CDR3 sequence: CASSADRPSSYEQYF. CDR3 DNA sequence: TGTGCCAGCAGTGCGGACAGGCCGAGCTCCTACGAGCAGTACTTC.

The V call is TRBV29-1, the J call TRBJ2-3; 8 bases fit TRBD2. J gave up 1 base and V 6 bases, and 9 bases lay outside the gene matches. The germline gives CDR1 SQVTM, CDR2 ANQGSEA. This CDR3 region has 15 residues. The CDR3 here is CSVRGGEFGTDTQYF. The CDR3 DNA reads as TGCAGCGTCCGGGGGGGGGAGTTCGGCACAGATACGCAGTATTTT.

This clone has a handful of counts. The V and J genes are TRBV11-3 and TRBJ2-3; 10 nucleotides line up with TRBD1. V dropped 5 bases and J dropped 1; count of bases not matched to a gene: 6. This CDR3 comprises 16 residues. Germline lookup yields CDR1 SGHNT and CDR2 YENEEA. The CDR3 loop is CASSPGQGNGTDTQYF. DNA for the CDR3: TGTGCCAGCAGCCCGGGACAGGGGAATGGCACAGATACGCAGTATTTT.

V gene TRBV11-2 combines with J gene TRBJ1-3; D remains ambiguous. The CDR3 has 12 amino acids. V was shortened by 1 base and J by 10 bases, with 8 bases between the two germline ends. Germline assignment: CDR1 SGHAT and CDR2 FQNNGV. CDR3 bases: TGTGCCAGCAGCTTAGGGGAGCAGACCATATATTTT. This gives the protein CASSLGEQTIYF.

The chain employs TRBV7-2 and TRBJ2-2; 14 nucleotides match TRBD2. This CDR3 spans 18 amino acids. Per the germline V gene, CDR1 is SGHTA and CDR2 is FQGNSA. The trim removed 0 bases at V and 4 bases at J, leaving 4 bases unmatched. The CDR3 coding sequence is TGTGCCAGCAGCTTAGCCGGACTAGCGGGAGGACGCACCGGGGAGCTGTTTTTT. Translated: CASSLAGLAGGRTGELFF.

The gene calls are TRBV25-1 and TRBJ2-5; 15 bases are a match to TRBD2. From germline, CDR1 is MGHDK and CDR2 SYGVNS. Germline trimming cut 4 bases from V and 5 bases from J; bases unmatched to any gene: 5. CDR3 length equals 16 residues. Written as DNA, the CDR3 is TGTGCCAGCAGTGCCGGACTAGCGGGAGGGCGCGAGACCCAGTACTTC. This gives the protein CASSAGLAGGRETQYF.

The V call is TRBV6-1, the J call TRBJ2-1; the D gene is possibly TRBD2 (5 bases). CDR1 MNHNS and CDR2 SASEGT come from the germline V gene. CDR3 length equals 13 residues. Deletions cut 8 bases from V and 1 base from J, with 9 bases between. CDR3: CASPKRSYNEQFF. DNA of the CDR3: TGTGCCAGCCCTAAGCGGTCCTACAATGAGCAGTTCTTC.

The chain uses TRBV15 and TRBJ1-2; D gene ambiguous. CDR3 length: 15 residues. V gave up 0 bases and J gave up 2 bases, with 10 bases separating them. Per germline, CDR1 LNHNV and CDR2 YYDKDF (reference sequence). The chain's CDR3 is CATSRDGEPNYGYTF. In nucleotides, the CDR3 is TGTGCCACCAGCAGAGATGGTGAGCCCAACTATGGCTACACCTTC.

This clone has only one observation. The V call is TRBV27, the J call TRBJ1-6; TRBD1 is a possible D gene (6 bases). Trimming stripped 2 bases from V and 6 bases from J, with 17 bases between. The germline gives CDR1 MNHEY, CDR2 SMNVEV (reference sequence). CDR3 size: 17 residues. The CDR3 coding sequence is TGTGCCAGCAGTTTACCCCGGACAGTCGGAGGTAATTCACCCCTCCACTTT. Its protein is CASSLPRTVGGNSPLHF.

This chain connects TRBV15 to TRBJ1-2; D possibly corresponds to TRBD1 (6 bases). Germline V gives CDR1 LNHNV, CDR2 YYDKDF (reference sequence). Trimming cost V 5 bases and J 1 base, with 11 bases left between them. CDR3 length: 14 amino acids. The CDR3: CATSDRLDNYGYTF. CDR3 coding DNA: TGTGCCACCAGCGACAGGCTTGATAACTATGGCTACACCTTC.

This chain uses TRBV18 with TRBJ1-4; a weak D match, TRBD1 (6 bases). Germline V gene data show CDR1 as KGHSH and CDR2 as LQKENI. Trimming removed 0 bases from V and 12 bases from J, with 20 bases in between. This CDR3 contains 16 residues. CDR3 in DNA: TGTGCCAGCTCACCACCGTCGGACAGTGCTAGTATAGAACTGTTTTTT. Translated: CASSPPSDSASIELFF. The full variable domain, with the rest looked up from reference TRBV18 and TRBJ1-4, is NAGVMQNPRHLVRRRGQEARLRCSPMKGHSHVYWYRQLPEEGLKFMVYLQKENIIDESGMPKERFSAEFPKEGPSILRIQQVVRGDSAAYFCASSPPSDSASIELFFGSGTQLSVL.

The chain links TRBV6-1 to TRBJ2-5; D gene ambiguous. Trimming removed 4 bases from V and 4 bases from J, with 13 bases in between. Germline V gene data show CDR1 as MNHNS and CDR2 as SASEGT. The CDR3 runs to 14 residues. The CDR3 DNA reads TGTGCCAGCAGTGCCCGAAGGAGTGCAGAGACCCAGTACTTC. Translation: CASSARRSAETQYF.

The chain has TRBV11-2 and TRBJ1-2, with 9 positions matching TRBD1. With 6 bases clipped from V and 8 bases from J, the junction kept 10 bases outside the gene matches. Germline loops: CDR1 SGHAT, CDR2 FQNNGV. The CDR3 is 14 amino acids. DNA for the CDR3: TGTGCCAGCAGTTCAATATGGGACAGGGACGGCTACACCTTC. Residues: CASSSIWDRDGYTF.

V usage is TRBV18 and J usage is TRBJ1-1, with TRBD1 matching 7 bases. Germline assignment: CDR1 KGHSH and CDR2 LQKENI. The V segment lost 3 bases and the J segment 0 bases; nucleotides outside the gene matches: 1. The CDR3 runs 14 residues. The CDR3 coding sequence is TGTGCCAGCTCACCGGGACAGATGAACACTGAAGCTTTCTTT. Amino acid sequence: CASSPGQMNTEAFF.

The chain carries TRBV5-1 and TRBJ1-2; 9 positions agree with TRBD1. This CDR3 contains 12 residues. The germline V gene encodes CDR1 SGHRS and CDR2 YFSETQ. The V gene end was trimmed by 4 bases and the J gene end by 8 bases; junction bases not matched to a gene: 3. The CDR3 is CASSRTGDGYTF. CDR3 coding DNA: TGCGCCAGCAGCCGGACAGGGGACGGCTACACCTTC. The full variable domain, completed using reference TRBV5-1 and TRBJ1-2, is KAGVTQTPRYLIKTRGQQVTLSCSPISGHRSVSWYQQTPGQGLQFLFEYFSETQRNKGNFPGRFSGRQFSNSRSEMNVSTLELGDSALYLCASSRTGDGYTFGSGTRLTVV.

This clone was detected a few times. This rearrangement joins TRBV10-1 to TRBJ2-1; no definite D call. The CDR3 contains 17 residues. Germline CDR1 WNHNN, CDR2 SYGVQD (reference sequence). V lost 2 bases to trimming and J lost 4 bases, with 18 bases between them. CDR3 sequence (DNA): TGCGCCAGCAGTGAGGGTTATTTGGGCTCGAATTACAATGAGCAGTTCTTC. It encodes CASSEGYLGSNYNEQFF.

This sequence joins TRBV19 and TRBJ2-5; 11 positions agree with TRBD2. The J call is doubtful: the DNA matches TRBJ2-7 better. The CDR3 has 16 amino acids. CDR1 and CDR2 (germline): LNHDA, SQIVND (reference sequence). This chain's CDR3 is CASRPGLAEAGYEQYF. CDR3 nucleotides: TGTGCCAGTAGGCCGGGACTAGCGGAAGCTGGCTACGAGCAGTACTTC.

The chain joins TRBV18 to TRBJ1-4; D gene ambiguous. The CDR3 length is 13 residues. V lost 1 base to trimming and J lost 8 bases, with 8 bases between them. Germline V gene sequence: CDR1 KGHSH, CDR2 LQKENI. CDR3 in DNA: TGTGCCAGCTCACCACGCGCTGTAGAAAAACTGTTTTTT. Encoded protein: CASSPRAVEKLFF.

J is TRBJ1-2 and V is TRBV7-9, with D unresolved. The ends were cut back, 4 bases at V and 6 bases at J, with 3 bases in the middle. The CDR3 contains 10 residues. CDR1 and CDR2 from the germline V gene are SEHNR and FQNEAQ (reference sequence). The CDR3 reads CASSSDGYTF. The CDR3 DNA reads TGTGCCAGCAGCTCAGATGGCTACACCTTC.

The J gene is TRBJ2-3, the V gene TRBV9; perhaps TRBD1 as D (5 bases). CDR1 is SGDLS, CDR2 YYNGEE, per germline. Trimming took 1 base from V and 3 from J, leaving 6 bases between them. This CDR3 spans 13 amino acids. This CDR3 reads CASSVQGTDTQYF. In DNA form, the CDR3 reads TGTGCCAGCAGCGTACAGGGTACAGATACGCAGTATTTT.

This chain uses TRBV28 with TRBJ1-5, with D uncertain. Germline CDR1 is MDHEN and CDR2 is SYDVKM. V was shortened by 3 bases and J by 4 bases, with 25 bases between the two germline ends. This CDR3 comprises 19 residues. Here the CDR3 DNA reads TGTGCCAGCAGTTTTAGTCCGAGAAATTACACCTGGGCAAATCAGCCCCAGCATTTT. Translation gives CASSFSPRNYTWANQPQHF.

The chain joins TRBV30 to TRBJ2-4, with D possibly matching TRBD1 (6 bases). Germline CDR1 and CDR2: GTSNPN and SVGIG (reference sequence). The CDR3 has 13 residues. V was shortened by 0 bases and J by 9 bases, with 12 bases between the two germline ends. The DNA of the CDR3 is TGTGCCTGGAGTGTCTCAGGGGAAGGCATTCAGTACTTC. It is translated as CAWSVSGEGIQYF.

The CDR3 DNA is TGTGCCAGCAGCTTAAATTCGGGATGGGTTGAGCAGTTCTTC. This gives the protein CASSLNSGWVEQFF. V gene TRBV11-3 combines with J gene TRBJ2-1; possibly TRBD2 for D (5 bases). V shed 2 bases and J shed 9 bases, with 14 bases lying between them. The CDR3 contains 14 residues. The V gene's germline CDR1 is SGHNT and CDR2 YENEEA.

This chain uses TRBV29-1 with TRBJ2-3; 7 bases align to TRBD2. CDR1 SQVTM and CDR2 ANQGSEA come from the germline V gene. This CDR3 region has 15 residues. With V trimmed by 2 bases and J by 3 bases, 8 bases remained unmatched. This CDR3 reads CSVEWAGRETDTQYF. The DNA for the CDR3 is TGCAGCGTTGAATGGGCGGGGCGGGAGACAGATACGCAGTATTTT.

The rearrangement joins TRBV9 to TRBJ2-1, with a tentative D call TRBD1 (5 bases). Germline CDR1 and CDR2: SGDLS and YYNGEE. CDR3 size: 15 residues. V shed 4 bases and J shed 5 bases, with 16 bases lying between them. The CDR3 here is CASSLNMGLNNEQFF. The DNA of the CDR3 is TGTGCCAGCAGCCTCAACATGGGGCTTAACAATGAGCAGTTCTTC. Full variable domain (outside the CDR3, taken from reference TRBV9 and TRBJ2-1): DSGVTQTPKHLITATGQRVTLRCSPRSGDLSVYWYQQSLDQGLQFLIQYYNGEERAKGNILERFSAQQFPDLHSELNLSSLELGDSALYFCASSLNMGLNNEQFFGPGTRLTVL.

This chain connects TRBV4-1 to TRBJ2-3, with no clear D. V was cut by 0 bases and J by 9 bases, with 7 bases left in between. The germline gives CDR1 MGHRA, CDR2 YSYEKL. The CDR3 loop spans 12 amino acids. The CDR3 here is CASSQDGYTQYF. CDR3 coding DNA: TGCGCCAGCAGCCAAGACGGTTACACGCAGTATTTT.

The chain carries TRBV6-4 and TRBJ1-5; D not certain. Germline lookup yields CDR1 MRHNA and CDR2 SNTAGT. The germline V and J ends were trimmed by 7 bases and 5 bases, with 18 bases remaining between them. This CDR3 spans 15 amino acids. CDR3 amino acids: CASTPRTGYDQPQHF. For the CDR3, the DNA is TGTGCCAGCACCCCACGAACGGGGTACGATCAGCCCCAGCATTTT.